The entry that follows covers one T cell receptor beta chain sequence. The assay was immunoSEQ multiplex PCR, and TCRdb's table has in-frame clones only and misses some. The sample holds around 94,000 clones; approximately 89% are singletons and the top ten take around 0.76%. This sample was included in a study of OX40 agonist ivuxolimab in advanced cancers. About the study: The patients' treatment was ivuxolimab, an agonistic anti-OX40 (CD134) antibody. Age averaged 60 years (range roughly 20 to 90), and 82.7% were male.

The CDR3 is made up of 14 amino acids. Germline V gene sequence: CDR1 SGHNT, CDR2 YYREEE (reference sequence). With 4 bases clipped from V and 3 bases from J, the junction kept 5 bases outside the gene matches. The V gene is TRBV5-4, the J gene TRBJ1-2; 8 nucleotides match TRBD1. The source of this sequence is an adult with an advanced solid tumor such as melanoma, head and neck, liver or kidney cancer. Here the sequenced sample was CD4+ or CD8+ T cells sorted from blood, taken in a trial of the OX40 agonist ivuxolimab. CDR3 in amino acids: CASSPQGAHYGYTF. CDR3 DNA: TGTGCCAGCAGCCCTCAGGGGGCCCACTATGGCTACACCTTC.